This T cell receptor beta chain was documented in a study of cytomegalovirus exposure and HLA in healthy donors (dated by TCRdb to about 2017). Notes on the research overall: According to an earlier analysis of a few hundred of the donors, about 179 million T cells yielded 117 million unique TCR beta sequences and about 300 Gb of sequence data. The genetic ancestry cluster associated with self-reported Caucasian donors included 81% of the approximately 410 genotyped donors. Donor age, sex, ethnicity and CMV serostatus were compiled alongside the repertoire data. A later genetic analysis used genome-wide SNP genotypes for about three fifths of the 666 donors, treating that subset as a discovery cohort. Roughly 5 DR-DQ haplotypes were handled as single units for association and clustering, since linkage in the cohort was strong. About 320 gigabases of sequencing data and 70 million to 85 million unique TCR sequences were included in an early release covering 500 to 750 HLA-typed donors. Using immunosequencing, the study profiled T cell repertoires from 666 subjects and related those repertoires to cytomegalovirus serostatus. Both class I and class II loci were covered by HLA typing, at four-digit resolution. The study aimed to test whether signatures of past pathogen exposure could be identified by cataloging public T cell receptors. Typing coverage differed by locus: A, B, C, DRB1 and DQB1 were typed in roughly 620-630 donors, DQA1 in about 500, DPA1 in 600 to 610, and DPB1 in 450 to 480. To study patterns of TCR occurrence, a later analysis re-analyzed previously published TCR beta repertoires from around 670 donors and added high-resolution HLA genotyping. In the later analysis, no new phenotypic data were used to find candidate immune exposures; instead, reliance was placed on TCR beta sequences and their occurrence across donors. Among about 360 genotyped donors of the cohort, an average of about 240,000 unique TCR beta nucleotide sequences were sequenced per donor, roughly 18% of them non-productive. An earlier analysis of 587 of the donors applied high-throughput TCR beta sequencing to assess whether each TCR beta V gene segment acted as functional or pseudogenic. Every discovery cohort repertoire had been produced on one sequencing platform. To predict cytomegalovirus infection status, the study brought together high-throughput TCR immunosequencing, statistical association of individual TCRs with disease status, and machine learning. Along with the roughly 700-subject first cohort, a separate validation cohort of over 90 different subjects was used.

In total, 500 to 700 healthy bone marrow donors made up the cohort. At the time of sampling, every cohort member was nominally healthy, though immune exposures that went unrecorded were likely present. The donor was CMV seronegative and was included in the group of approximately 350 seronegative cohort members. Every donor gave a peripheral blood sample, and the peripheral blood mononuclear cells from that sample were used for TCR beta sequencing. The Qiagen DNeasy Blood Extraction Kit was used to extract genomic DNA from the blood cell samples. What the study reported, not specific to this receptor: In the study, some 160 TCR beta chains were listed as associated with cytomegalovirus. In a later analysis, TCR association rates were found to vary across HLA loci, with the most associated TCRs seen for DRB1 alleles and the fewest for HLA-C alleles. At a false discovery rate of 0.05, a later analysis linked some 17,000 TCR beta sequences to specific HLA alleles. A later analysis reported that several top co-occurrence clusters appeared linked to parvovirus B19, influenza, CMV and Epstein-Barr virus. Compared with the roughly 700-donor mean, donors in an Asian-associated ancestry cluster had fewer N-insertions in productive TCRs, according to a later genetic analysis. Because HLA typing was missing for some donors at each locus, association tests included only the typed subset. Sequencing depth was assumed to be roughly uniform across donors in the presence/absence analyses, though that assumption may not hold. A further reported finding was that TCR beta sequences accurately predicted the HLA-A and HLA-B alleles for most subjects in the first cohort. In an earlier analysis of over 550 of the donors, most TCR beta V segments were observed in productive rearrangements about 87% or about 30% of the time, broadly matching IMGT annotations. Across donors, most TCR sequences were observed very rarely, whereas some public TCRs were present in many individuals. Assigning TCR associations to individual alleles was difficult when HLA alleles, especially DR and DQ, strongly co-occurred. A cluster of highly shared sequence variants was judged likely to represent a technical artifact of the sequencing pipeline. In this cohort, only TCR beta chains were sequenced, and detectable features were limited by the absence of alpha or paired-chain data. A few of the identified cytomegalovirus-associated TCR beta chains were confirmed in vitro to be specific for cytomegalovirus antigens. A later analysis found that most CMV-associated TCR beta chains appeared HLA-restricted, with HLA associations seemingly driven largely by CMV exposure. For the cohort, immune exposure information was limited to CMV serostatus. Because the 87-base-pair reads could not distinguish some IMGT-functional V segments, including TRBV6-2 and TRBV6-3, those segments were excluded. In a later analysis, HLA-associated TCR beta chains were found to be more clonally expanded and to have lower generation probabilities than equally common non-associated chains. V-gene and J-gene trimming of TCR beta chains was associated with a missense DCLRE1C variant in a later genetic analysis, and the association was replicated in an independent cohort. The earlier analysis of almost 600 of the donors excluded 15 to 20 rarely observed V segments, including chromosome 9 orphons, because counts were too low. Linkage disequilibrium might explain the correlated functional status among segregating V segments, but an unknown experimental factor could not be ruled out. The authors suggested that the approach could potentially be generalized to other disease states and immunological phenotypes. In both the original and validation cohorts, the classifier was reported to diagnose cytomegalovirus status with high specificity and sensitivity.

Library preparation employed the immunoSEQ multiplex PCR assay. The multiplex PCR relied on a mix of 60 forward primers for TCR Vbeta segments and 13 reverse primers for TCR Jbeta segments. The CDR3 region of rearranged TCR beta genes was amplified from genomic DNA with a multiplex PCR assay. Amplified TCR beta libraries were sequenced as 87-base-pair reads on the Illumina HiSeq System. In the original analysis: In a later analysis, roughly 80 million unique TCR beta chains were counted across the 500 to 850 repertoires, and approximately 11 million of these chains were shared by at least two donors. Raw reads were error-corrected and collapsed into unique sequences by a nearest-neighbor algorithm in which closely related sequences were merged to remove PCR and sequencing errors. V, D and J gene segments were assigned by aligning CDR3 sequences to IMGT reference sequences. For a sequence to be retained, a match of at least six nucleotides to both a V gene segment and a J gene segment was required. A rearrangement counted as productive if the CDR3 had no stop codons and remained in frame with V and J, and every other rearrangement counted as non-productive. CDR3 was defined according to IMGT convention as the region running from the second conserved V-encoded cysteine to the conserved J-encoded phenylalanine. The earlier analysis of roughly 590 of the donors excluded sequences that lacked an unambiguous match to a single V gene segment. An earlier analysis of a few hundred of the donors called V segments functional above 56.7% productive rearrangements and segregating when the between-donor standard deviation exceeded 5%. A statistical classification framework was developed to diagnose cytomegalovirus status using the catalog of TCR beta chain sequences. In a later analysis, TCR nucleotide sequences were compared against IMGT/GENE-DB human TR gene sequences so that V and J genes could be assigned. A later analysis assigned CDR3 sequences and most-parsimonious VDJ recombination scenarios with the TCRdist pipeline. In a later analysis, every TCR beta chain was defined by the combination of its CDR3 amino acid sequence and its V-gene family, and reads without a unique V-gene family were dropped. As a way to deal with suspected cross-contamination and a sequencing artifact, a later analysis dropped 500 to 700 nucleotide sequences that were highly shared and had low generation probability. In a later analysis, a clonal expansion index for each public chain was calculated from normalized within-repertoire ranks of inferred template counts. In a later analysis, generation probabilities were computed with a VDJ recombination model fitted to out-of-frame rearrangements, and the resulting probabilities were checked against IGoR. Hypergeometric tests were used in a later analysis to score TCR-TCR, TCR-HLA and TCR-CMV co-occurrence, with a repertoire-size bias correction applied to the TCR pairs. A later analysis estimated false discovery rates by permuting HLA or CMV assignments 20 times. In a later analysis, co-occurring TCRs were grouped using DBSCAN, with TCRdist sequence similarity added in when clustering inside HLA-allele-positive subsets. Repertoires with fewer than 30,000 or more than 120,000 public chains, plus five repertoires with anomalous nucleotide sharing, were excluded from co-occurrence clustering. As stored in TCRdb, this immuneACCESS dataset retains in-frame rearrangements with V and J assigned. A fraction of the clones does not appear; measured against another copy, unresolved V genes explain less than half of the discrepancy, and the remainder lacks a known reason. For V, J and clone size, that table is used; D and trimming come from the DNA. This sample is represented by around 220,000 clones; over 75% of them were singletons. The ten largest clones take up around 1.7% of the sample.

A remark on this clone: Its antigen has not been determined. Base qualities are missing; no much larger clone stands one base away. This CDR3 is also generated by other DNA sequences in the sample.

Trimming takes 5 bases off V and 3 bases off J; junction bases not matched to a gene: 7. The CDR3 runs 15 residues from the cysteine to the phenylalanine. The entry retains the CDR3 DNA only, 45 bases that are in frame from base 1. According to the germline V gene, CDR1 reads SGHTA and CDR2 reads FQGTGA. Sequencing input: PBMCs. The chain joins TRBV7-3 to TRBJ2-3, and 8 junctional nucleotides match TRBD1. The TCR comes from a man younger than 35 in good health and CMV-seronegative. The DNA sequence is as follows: TGTGCCAGCAGCCTGACAGGGGCTGGGACAGATACGCAGTATTTT. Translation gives CASSLTGAGTDTQYF.